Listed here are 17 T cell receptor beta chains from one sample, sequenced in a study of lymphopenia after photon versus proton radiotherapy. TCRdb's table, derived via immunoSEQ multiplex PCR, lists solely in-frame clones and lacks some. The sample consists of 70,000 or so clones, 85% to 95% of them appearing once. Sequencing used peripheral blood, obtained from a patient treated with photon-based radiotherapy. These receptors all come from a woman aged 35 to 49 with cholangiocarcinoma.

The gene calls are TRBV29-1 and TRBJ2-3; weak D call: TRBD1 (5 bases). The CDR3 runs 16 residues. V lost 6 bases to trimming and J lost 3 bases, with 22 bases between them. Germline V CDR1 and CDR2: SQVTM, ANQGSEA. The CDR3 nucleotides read TGCAGCGTCCCGAGCCCGACTGGCCCAGGGACAGATACGCAGTATTTT. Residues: CSVPSPTGPGTDTQYF.

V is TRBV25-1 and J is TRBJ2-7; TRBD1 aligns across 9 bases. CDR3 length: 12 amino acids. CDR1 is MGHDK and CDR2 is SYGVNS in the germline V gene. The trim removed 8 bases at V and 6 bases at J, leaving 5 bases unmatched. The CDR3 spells CASGQGRAEQYF. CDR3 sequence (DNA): TGTGCCAGCGGACAGGGGCGGGCCGAGCAGTACTTC.

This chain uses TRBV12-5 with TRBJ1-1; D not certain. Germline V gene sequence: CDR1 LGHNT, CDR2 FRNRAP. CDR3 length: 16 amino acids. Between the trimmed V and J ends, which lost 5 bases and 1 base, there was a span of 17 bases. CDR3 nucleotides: TGTGCTAGTGGTCTTGACCTGGGTCAGAGGAACACTGAAGCTTTCTTT. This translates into CASGLDLGQRNTEAFF.

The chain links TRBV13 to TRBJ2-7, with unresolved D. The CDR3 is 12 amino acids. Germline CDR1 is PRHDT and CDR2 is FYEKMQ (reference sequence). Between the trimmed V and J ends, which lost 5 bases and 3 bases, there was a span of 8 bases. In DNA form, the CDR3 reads TGTGCCAGCAGCGTAATCGGCTACGAGCAGTACTTC. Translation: CASSVIGYEQYF.

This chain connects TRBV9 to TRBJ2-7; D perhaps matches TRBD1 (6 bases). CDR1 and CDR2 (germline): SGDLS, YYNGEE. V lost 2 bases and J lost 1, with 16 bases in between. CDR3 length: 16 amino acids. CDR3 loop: CASSVGTGSVSYEQYF. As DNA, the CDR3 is TGTGCCAGCAGCGTGGGTACAGGGAGCGTTTCCTACGAGCAGTACTTC.

CDR3 amino acids: CASSPSNPGSGGGAFF. As DNA, the CDR3 is TGTGCCAGCTCACCATCCAACCCGGGAAGTGGAGGCGGAGCTTTCTTT. V gene TRBV18 combines with J gene TRBJ1-1; D not resolved. The V end lost 2 bases, the J end lost 10 bases, and 23 bases lay between the germline ends. Germline values: CDR1 KGHSH, CDR2 LQKENI. The CDR3 runs 16 residues.

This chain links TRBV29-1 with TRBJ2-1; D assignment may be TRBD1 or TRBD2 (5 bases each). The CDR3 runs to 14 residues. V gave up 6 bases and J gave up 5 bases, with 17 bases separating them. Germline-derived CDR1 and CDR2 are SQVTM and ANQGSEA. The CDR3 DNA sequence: TGCAGCGTACCCTCGGGGCTATCCGACAATGAGCAGTTCTTC. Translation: CSVPSGLSDNEQFF.

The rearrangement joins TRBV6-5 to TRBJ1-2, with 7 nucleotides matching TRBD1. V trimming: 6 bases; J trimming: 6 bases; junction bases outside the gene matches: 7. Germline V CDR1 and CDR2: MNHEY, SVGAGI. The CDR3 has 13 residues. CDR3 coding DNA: TGTGCCAGCAGCGAGGGGGCAGAGGATGGCTACACCTTC. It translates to CASSEGAEDGYTF.

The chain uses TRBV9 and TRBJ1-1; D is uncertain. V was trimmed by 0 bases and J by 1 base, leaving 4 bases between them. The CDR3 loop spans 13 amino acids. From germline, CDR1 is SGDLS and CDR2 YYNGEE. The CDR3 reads CASSVGSNTEAFF. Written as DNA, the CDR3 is TGTGCCAGCAGCGTAGGGTCGAACACTGAAGCTTTCTTT.

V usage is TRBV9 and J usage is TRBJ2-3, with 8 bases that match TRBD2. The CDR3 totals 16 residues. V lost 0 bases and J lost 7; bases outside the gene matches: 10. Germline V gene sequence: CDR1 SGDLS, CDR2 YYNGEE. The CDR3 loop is CASSVDGSGSLYTQYF. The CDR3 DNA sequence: TGTGCCAGCAGCGTAGATGGGAGCGGGAGTTTGTATACGCAGTATTTT.

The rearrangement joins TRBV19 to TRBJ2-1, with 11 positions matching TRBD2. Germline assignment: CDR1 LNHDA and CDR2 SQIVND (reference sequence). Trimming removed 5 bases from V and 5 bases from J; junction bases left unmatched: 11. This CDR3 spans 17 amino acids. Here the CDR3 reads CASSPGTSGSRHNEQFF. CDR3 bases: TGTGCCAGTAGTCCTGGGACTAGCGGTTCCCGGCACAATGAGCAGTTCTTC.

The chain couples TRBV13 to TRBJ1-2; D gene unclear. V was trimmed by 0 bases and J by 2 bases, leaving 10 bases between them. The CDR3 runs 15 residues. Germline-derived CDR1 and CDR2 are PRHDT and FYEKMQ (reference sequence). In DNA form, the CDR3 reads TGTGCCAGCAGCTTAGGCAACCAGCAAAACTATGGCTACACCTTC. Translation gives CASSLGNQQNYGYTF.

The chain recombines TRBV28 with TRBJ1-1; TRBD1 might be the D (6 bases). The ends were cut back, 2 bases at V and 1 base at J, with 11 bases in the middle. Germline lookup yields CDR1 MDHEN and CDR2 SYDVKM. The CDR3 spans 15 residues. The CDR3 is CASSLGGGRNTEAFF. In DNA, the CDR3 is TGTGCCAGCAGTTTAGGGGGGGGCAGGAACACTGAAGCTTTCTTT.

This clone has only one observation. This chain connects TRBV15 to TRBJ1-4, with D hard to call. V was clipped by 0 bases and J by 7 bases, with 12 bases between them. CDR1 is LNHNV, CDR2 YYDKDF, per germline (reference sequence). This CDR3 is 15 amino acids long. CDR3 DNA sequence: TGTGCCACCAGCAGAGAGTGGGGTAGAGGTGAAAAACTGTTTTTT. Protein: CATSREWGRGEKLFF.

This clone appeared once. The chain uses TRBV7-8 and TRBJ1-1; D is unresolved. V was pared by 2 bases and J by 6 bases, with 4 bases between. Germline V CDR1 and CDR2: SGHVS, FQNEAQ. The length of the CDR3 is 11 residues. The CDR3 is CASSLLSEAFF. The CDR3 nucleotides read TGTGCCAGCAGCTTATTGTCTGAAGCTTTCTTT.

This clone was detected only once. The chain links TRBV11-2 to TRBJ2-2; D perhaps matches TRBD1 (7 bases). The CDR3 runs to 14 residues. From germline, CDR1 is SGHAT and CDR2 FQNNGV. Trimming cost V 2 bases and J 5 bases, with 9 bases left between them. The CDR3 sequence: CASSLSGGTGELFF. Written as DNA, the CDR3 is TGTGCCAGCAGCTTATCAGGGGGGACCGGGGAGCTGTTTTTT.

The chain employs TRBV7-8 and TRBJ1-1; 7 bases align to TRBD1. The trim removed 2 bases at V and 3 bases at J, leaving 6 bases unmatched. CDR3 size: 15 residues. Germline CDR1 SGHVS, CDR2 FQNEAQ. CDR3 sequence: CASSLRQGRDTEAFF. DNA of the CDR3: TGTGCCAGCAGCTTACGACAGGGCAGGGACACTGAAGCTTTCTTT.